The present T cell receptor beta chain was sequenced within a study of T-cell reconstitution after alpha-beta-depleted transplantation in children listed by TCRdb under 2016. About the full investigation: Using TCR repertoire profiling, the study followed T-cell immune reconstitution in a quantitative way in children after TCRalphabeta/CD19-depleted allogeneic hematopoietic cell transplantation.

The library was obtained by PCR. Instrument used: Illumina HiSeq 2500. Molecular barcoding was employed in the preparation of TCR libraries, with unique molecular identifiers being used to normalize TCRbeta repertoire quantification. Clones were called with MiXCR by TCRdb after fastp trimmed the public reads at Q25, and only in-frame beta chains were retained. Records with the same CDR3 protein are collapsed into one entry carrying the most frequent genes and DNA. A total of 400,000 to 500,000 distinct CDR3 sequences appear in this sample, roughly a tenth of them only once. The biggest ten clones account for roughly 6% of the sample. As regards this clonotype: Its antigen target is currently unknown. Per-base quality was not reported, and no clone a single base away is much larger than it.

V loses 0 bases, J loses 5 bases, and the germline ends lie 8 bases apart. The germline V gene encodes CDR1 SGDLS and CDR2 YYNGEE. The CDR3 spans 14 residues, from the cysteine through the phenylalanine. CDR3 DNA only is kept here, 42 bases in frame from base 1. This clonotype was sampled from a human donor who donated a stem cell graft to a child with acute myeloid leukemia. The receptor chain draws on TRBV9 and TRBJ1-4, with an unclear D gene assignment. Sequenced here: PBMCs from the stem cell graft donor, sampled from the stem cell graft. CDR3 loop: CASSVEPGNEKLFF. The DNA reads as follows: TGTGCCAGCAGCGTAGAACCGGGGAATGAAAAACTGTTTTTT.